Following are 3 T cell receptor beta chains from one sample sequenced in a study of OX40 agonist ivuxolimab in advanced cancers. The repertoire was sequenced with immunoSEQ multiplex PCR; TCRdb's copy has only in-frame clones and lacks some. The sample shows 55,000 to 70,000 clones, 84% of them seen only once. The sequences come from CD4+ or CD8+ T cells sorted from blood, collected in a trial of the OX40 agonist ivuxolimab. The receptors were sampled from an adult with an advanced solid tumor such as melanoma, head and neck, liver or kidney cancer.

This chain joins TRBV30 and TRBJ2-5, with D hard to call. V lost 2 bases and J 6 bases, leaving 4 bases between the germline ends. Germline V lookup: CDR1 GTSNPN, CDR2 SVGIG (reference sequence). The length of the CDR3 is 10 residues. In nucleotides, the CDR3 is TGTGCCTGGAGTACGAAGACCCAGTACTTC. Encoded protein: CAWSTKTQYF. Full variable domain (remainder filled in from reference TRBV30 and TRBJ2-5): SQTIHQWPATLVQPVGSPLSLECTVEGTSNPNLYWYRQAAGRGLQLLFYSVGIGQISSEVPQNLSASRPQDRQFILSSKKLLLSDSGFYLCAWSTKTQYFGPGTRLLVL.

The chain uses TRBV29-1 and TRBJ2-4; TRBD2 agrees at 9 bases. Germline V gene sequence: CDR1 SQVTM, CDR2 ANQGSEA. The CDR3 is made up of 12 amino acids. The ends lost 7 bases at V and 5 bases at J; junction bases unmatched: 3. CDR3 in DNA: TGCAGCGCGAGACTAGCGGAAAACATTCAGTACTTC. It yields the protein CSARLAENIQYF.

The chain recombines TRBV18 with TRBJ2-5; D is possibly TRBD1 (6 bases). The J call is doubtful: the DNA matches TRBJ2-7 better. The CDR3 totals 13 residues. Germline assignment: CDR1 KGHSH and CDR2 LQKENI. This chain's CDR3 is CASSPDSNYEQYF. CDR3 DNA: TGTGCCAGCTCGCCGGACAGTAACTACGAGCAGTACTTC.